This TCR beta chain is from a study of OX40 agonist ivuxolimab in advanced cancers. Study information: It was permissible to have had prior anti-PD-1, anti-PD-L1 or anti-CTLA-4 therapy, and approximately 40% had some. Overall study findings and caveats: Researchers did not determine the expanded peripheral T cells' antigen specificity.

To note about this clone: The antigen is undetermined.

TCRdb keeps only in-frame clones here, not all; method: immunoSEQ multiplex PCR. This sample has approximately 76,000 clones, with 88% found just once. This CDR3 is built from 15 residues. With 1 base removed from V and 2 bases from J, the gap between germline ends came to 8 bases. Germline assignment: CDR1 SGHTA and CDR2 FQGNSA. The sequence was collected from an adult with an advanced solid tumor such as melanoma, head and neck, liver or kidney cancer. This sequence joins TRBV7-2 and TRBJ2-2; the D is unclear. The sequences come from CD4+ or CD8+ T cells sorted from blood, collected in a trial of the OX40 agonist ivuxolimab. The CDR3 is CASSLVGYNTGELFF. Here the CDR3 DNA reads TGTGCCAGCAGCTTAGTAGGGTATAACACCGGGGAGCTGTTTTTT.